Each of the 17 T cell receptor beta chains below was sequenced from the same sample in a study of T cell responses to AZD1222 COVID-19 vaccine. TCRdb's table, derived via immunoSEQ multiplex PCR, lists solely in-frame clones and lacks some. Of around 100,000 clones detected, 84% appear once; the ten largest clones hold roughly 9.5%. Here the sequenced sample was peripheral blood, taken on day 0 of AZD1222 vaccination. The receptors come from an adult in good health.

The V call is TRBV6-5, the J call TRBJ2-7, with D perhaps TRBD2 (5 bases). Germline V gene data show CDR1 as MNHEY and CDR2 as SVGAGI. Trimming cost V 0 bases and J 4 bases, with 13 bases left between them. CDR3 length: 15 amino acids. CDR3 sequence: CASSYSPRRGYEQYF. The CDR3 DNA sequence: TGTGCCAGCAGTTACTCTCCCAGGAGAGGGTACGAGCAGTACTTC.

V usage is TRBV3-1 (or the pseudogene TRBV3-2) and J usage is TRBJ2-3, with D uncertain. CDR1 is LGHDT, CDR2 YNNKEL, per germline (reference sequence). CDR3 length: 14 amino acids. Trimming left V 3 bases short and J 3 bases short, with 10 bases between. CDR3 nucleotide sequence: TGTGCCAGCAGCCAGATGAAAAGTACAGATACGCAGTATTTT. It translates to CASSQMKSTDTQYF.

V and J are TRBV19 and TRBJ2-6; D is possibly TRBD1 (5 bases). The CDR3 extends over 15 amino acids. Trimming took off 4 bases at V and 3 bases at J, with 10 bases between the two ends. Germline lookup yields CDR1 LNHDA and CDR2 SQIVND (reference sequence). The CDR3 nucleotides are TGTGCCAGTAGTAATCAGGGATTTGGGGCCAACGTCCTGACTTTC. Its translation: CASSNQGFGANVLTF. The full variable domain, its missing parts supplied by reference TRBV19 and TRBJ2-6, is DGGITQSPKYLFRKEGQNVTLSCEQNLNHDAMYWYRQDPGQGLRLIYYSQIVNDFQKGDIAEGYSVSREKKESFPLTVTSAQKNPTAFYLCASSNQGFGANVLTFGAGSRLTVL.

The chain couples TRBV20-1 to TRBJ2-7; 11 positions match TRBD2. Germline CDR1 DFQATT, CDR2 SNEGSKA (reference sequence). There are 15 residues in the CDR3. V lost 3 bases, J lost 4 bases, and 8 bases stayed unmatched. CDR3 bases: TGCAGTGCTAGTAAGGCTAGCGGGGGGATATACGAGCAGTACTTC. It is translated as CSASKASGGIYEQYF.

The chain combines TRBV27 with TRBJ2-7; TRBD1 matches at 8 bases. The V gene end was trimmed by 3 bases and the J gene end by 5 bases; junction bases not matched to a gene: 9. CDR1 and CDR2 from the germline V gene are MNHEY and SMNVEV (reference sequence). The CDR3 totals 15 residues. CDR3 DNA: TGTGCCAGCAGTTTGGCCGGACAGGGACGAGACGAGCAGTACTTC. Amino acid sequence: CASSLAGQGRDEQYF.

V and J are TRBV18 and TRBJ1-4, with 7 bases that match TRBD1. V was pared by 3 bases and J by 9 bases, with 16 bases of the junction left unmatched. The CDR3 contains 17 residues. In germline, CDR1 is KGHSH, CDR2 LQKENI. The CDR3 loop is CASSPQLMVNRGKKLFF. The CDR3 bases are TGTGCCAGCTCACCCCAACTCATGGTAAACAGGGGAAAAAAACTGTTTTTT.

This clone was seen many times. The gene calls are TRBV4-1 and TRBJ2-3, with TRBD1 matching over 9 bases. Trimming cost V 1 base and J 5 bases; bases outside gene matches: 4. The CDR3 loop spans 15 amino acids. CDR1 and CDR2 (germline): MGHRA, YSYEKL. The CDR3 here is CASSQANRGQDTQYF. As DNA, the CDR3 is TGCGCCAGCAGCCAAGCCAACAGGGGGCAAGATACGCAGTATTTT.

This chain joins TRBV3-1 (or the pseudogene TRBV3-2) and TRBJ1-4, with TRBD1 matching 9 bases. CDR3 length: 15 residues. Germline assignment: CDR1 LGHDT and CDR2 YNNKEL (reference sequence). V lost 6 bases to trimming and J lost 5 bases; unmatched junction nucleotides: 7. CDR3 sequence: CASRRVGTGNEKLFF. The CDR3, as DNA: TGTGCCAGCAGACGGGTAGGGACAGGGAATGAAAAACTGTTTTTT.

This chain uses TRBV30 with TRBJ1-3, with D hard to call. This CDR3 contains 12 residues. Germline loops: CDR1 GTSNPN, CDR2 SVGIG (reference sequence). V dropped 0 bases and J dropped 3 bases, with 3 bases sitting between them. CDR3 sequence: CAWSVHGNTIYF. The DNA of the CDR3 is TGTGCCTGGAGTGTACATGGAAACACCATATATTTT.

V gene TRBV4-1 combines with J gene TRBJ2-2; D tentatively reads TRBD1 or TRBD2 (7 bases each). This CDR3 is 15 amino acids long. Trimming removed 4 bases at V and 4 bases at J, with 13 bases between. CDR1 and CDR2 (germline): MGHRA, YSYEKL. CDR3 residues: CASSPREGATGELFF. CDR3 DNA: TGCGCCAGCAGCCCCAGGGAGGGGGCCACCGGGGAGCTGTTTTTT.

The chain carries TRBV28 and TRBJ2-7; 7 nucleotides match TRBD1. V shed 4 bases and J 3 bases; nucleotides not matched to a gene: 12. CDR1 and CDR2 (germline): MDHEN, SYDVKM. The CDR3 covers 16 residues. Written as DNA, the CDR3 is TGTGCCAGCAGTTCTCCAGACAGGGACCCTTTCTACGAGCAGTACTTC. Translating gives CASSSPDRDPFYEQYF.

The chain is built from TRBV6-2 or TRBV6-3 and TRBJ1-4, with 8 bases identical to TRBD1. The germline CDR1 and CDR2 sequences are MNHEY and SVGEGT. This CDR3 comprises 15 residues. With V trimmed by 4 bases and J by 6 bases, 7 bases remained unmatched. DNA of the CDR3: TGTGCCAGCAGTTCCGGACAGGGAGGATATGAAAAACTGTTTTTT. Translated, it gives CASSSGQGGYEKLFF.

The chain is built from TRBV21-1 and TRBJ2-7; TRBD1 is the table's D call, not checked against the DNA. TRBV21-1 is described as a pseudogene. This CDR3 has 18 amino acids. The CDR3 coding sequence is TGTGCCAGCAGCCAAAGGTGGGACAGGGGTATAAGCTCCTACGAGCAGTACTTC. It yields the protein CASSQRWDRGISSYEQYF.

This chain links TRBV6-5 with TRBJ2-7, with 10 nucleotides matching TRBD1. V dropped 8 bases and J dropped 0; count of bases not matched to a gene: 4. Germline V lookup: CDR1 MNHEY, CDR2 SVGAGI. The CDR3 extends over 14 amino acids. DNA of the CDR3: TGTGCCAGCGGCCGGGACAGGGGCTCCTACGAGCAGTACTTC. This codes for CASGRDRGSYEQYF.

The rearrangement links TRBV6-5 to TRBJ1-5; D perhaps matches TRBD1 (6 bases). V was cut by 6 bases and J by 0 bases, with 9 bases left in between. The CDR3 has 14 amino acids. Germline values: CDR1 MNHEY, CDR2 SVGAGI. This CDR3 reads CASSRTASNQPQHF. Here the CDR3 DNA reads TGTGCCAGCAGCCGGACAGCTAGCAATCAGCCCCAGCATTTT.

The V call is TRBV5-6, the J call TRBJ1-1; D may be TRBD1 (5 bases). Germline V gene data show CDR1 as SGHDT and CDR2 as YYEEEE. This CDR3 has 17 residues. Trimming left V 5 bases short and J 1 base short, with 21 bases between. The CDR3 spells CASRRGFPHQPNTEAFF. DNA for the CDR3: TGTGCCAGCAGACGGGGGTTTCCTCATCAACCGAACACTGAAGCTTTCTTT.

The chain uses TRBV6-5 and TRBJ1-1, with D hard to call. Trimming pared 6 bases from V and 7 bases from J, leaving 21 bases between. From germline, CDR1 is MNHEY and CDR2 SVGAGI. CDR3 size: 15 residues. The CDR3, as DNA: TGTGCCAGCAGACGAGAGGCCGCAGGACGTGGTGAAGCTTTCTTT. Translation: CASRREAAGRGEAFF.